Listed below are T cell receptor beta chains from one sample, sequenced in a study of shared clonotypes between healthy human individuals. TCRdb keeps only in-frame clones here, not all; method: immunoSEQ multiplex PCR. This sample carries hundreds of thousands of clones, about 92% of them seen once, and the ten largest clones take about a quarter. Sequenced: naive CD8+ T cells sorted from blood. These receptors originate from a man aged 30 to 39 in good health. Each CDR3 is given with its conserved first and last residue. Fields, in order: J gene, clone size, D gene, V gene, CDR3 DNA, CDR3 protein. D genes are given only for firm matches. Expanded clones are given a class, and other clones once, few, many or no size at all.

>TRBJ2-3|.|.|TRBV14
TGTGCCAGCAGCCAAGATAAAACGCCTCCTTTGGATACGCAGTATTTT
CASSQDKTPPLDTQYF
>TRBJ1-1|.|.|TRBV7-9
TGTGCCAGCAGCTTAGGGGCCGTCATGAACACTGAAGCTTTCTTT
CASSLGAVMNTEAFF
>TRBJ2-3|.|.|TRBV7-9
TGTGCCAGCCAAGGAGATACGCAGTATTTT
CASQGDTQYF
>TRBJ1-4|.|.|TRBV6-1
TGTGCCAGCAGTGAAGTAGACGGAGGGGATGAAAAACTGTTTTTT
CASSEVDGGDEKLFF
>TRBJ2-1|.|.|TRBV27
TGTGCCAGCATTGGGTGGGCCGGCCTAAACAATGAGCAGTTCTTC
CASIGWAGLNNEQFF
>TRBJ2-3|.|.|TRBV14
TGTGCCAGCAGCAAAGGAGGTGGCTTTTGGGATTGGGGCACAGATACGCAGTATTTT
CASSKGGGFWDWGTDTQYF
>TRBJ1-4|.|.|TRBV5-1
TGCGCCAGCAGCTTGGGGTTAGGTAATAATGAAAAACTGTTTTTT
CASSLGLGNNEKLFF
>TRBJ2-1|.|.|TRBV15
TGTGCCACCAGCAGAGATTTAGCGGACAATGAGCAGTTCTTC
CATSRDLADNEQFF
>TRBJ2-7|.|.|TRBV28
TGTGCCAGCACGGGTTTTAACTACGAGCAGTACTTC
CASTGFNYEQYF
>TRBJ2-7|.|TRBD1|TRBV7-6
TGTGCCAGCAGTTTAGACGACAGGGGGCCCTACGAGCAGTACTTC
CASSLDDRGPYEQYF
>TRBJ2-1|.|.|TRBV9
TGTGCCAGCAGCGTGGGGGACTCCTACAATGAGCAGTTCTTC
CASSVGDSYNEQFF
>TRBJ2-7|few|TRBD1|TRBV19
TGTGCCAGTAGTATGACAGGGTGGCCTGATGAGCAGTACTTC
CASSMTGWPDEQYF
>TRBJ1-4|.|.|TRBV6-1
TGTGCCAGCAGTGACCGGGGGGGACGGAATAATGAAAAACTGTTTTTT
CASSDRGGRNNEKLFF
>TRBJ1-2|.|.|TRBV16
TGTGCCAGCAGCCATAATCTGGACAGCTATGGCTACACCTTC
CASSHNLDSYGYTF
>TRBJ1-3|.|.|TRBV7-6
TGTGCCAGCAGCTTAGCGGGCCGGGGGAGCTCTGGAAACACCATATATTTT
CASSLAGRGSSGNTIYF
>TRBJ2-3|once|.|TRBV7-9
TGTGCCAGCAGGGGGACCGGCTGGCGGAGCACAGATACGCAGTATTTT
CASRGTGWRSTDTQYF
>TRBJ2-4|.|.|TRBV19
TGTGCCAGTAGGAAAGACCTAGCCAAAAACATTCAGTACTTC
CASRKDLAKNIQYF
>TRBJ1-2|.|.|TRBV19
TGTGCCAGTAGTATCAGCGGGACTCCCGGCGCTGGCTACACCTTC
CASSISGTPGAGYTF
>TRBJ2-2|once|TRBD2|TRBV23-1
TGCGCCAGCAGTCCTACCGGGACTAGCGGTAACCACACCGGGGAGCTGTTTTTT
CASSPTGTSGNHTGELFF
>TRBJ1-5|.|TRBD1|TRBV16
TGTGCCAGCAGCCAATCATGGGGTACAGGGGATCTGCATCAGCCCCAGCATTTT
CASSQSWGTGDLHQPQHF
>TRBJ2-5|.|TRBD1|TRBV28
TGTGCCAGCAGTTTCCGACAGGGCCCCTCGGGACAAGAGACCCAGTACTTC
CASSFRQGPSGQETQYF
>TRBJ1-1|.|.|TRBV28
TGTGCCAGGGACCTCGAGAGAGCTTTCTTT
CARDLERAFF
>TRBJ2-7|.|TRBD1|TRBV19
TGTGCCAGTAGTAAAGGGCACCGGGACAGCGGCTACGAGCAGTACTTC
CASSKGHRDSGYEQYF
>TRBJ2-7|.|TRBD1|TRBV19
TGTGCCAGTAGCTATCGGGACAGCTCCTACGAGCAGTACTTC
CASSYRDSSYEQYF
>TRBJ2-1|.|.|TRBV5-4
TGTGCCAGCAGCCCCCTAACCAATGAGCAGTTCTTC
CASSPLTNEQFF
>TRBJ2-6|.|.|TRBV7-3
TGTGCCAGCAGCCACCACGATGGGCCTACCTCTGGGGCCAACGTCCTGACTTTC
CASSHHDGPTSGANVLTF
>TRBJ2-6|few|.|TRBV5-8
TGTGCCAGCAGCTTGGAAGCTGGGGCCAACGTCCTGACCTTC
CASSLEAGANVLTF
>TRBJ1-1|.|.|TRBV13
TGTGCCAGCAGCTTGGGTGACAGCTTTCGCGAAGCTTTCTTT
CASSLGDSFREAFF
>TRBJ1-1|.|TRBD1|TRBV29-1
TGCAGCGTTGAGAACAGGGGGCGCGGCACTGAAGCTTTCTTT
CSVENRGRGTEAFF
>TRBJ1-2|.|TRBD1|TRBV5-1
TGCGCCAGCAGCTTGGCGTTGGGTAGGACAGGGGTTGATGGCTACACCTTC
CASSLALGRTGVDGYTF
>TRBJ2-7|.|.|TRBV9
TGTGCCAGCAGCGTAGAGGGTAGCGGTATGGAGCAGTACTTC
CASSVEGSGMEQYF
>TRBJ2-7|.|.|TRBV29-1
TGCAGCGTGATCTTGGGGACACCCACATTCGCCGAGCAGTACTTC
CSVILGTPTFAEQYF
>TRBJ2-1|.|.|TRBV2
TGTGCCTTGTGGAAGGGCAATGAGCAGTTCTTC
CALWKGNEQFF
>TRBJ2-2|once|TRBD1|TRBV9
TGTGCCAGCAGCGTACCCGGGACAGGGGCTAACACCGGGGAGCTGTTTTTT
CASSVPGTGANTGELFF
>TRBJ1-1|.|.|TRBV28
TGTGCCAGCAGTCTCCGAACAGGGGAAGCTTTCTTT
CASSLRTGEAFF
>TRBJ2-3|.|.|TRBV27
TGTGCCAGCAGTCCAGGGGAGGGAGGAGAGACAGATACGCAGTATTTT
CASSPGEGGETDTQYF
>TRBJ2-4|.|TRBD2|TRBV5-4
TGTGCCAGCAGCTTGGGAGCGGGAGGGGGGACCAAAAACATTCAGTACTTC
CASSLGAGGGTKNIQYF
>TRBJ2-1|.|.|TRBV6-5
TGTGCCAGCAGTTATCTGGGGGGACGGGATGAGCAGTTCTTC
CASSYLGGRDEQFF
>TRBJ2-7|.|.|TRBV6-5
TGTGCCAGCAGTTTATCAGGGACGACCTACGAGCAGTACTTC
CASSLSGTTYEQYF
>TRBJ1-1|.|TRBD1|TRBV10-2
TGCGCCGCCCGGACAGGACTGAGGTTTAGCGAAGCTTTCTTT
CAARTGLRFSEAFF
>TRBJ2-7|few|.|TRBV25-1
TGTGCCAGCAGGGACTACTCCTACGAGCAGTACTTC
CASRDYSYEQYF
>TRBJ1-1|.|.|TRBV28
TGTGCCAGCGGGAATAAAAGGGGGGATCTGAACACTGAAGCTTTCTTT
CASGNKRGDLNTEAFF
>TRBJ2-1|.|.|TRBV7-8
TGTGCCAGCAGCGGAGCCGGGACTGTCTACAATGAGCAGTTCTTC
CASSGAGTVYNEQFF
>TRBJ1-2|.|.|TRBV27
TGTGCCAGCAGTTTATCGGCCCTTGTCGTGTCCCTGGGTGGCTACACCTTC
CASSLSALVVSLGGYTF
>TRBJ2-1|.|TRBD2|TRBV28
TGTGCCAGCAGTTTGGAACTAGCGGGAAACAATGAGCAGTTCTTC
CASSLELAGNNEQFF
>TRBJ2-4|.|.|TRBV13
TGTGCCAGCAGCGATACAGGGTCCAAAAACATTCAGTACTTC
CASSDTGSKNIQYF
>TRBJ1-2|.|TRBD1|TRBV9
TGTGCCAGCAGCCCAGGGACAGGTTATGGCTACACCTTC
CASSPGTGYGYTF
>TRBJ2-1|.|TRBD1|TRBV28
TGTGCCAGCAGTCCAGCCAAACAGGGGGCTTACAATGAGCAGTTCTTC
CASSPAKQGAYNEQFF
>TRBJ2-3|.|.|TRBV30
TGTGCCTGGAGTGCCATAGGTACGGTGGATACGCAGTATTTT
CAWSAIGTVDTQYF
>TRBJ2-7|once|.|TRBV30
TGTGCCAGTGCAGCGGGACACTCCTACGAGCAGTACTTC
CASAAGHSYEQYF
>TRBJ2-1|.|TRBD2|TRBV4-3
TGCGCCAGCAGCCAAGATAATAGCGGGATTGATAATGAGCAGTTCTTC
CASSQDNSGIDNEQFF
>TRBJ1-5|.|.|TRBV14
TGTGCCAGCAGCCGACCGGGACCCAGCAATCAGCCCCAGCATTTT
CASSRPGPSNQPQHF